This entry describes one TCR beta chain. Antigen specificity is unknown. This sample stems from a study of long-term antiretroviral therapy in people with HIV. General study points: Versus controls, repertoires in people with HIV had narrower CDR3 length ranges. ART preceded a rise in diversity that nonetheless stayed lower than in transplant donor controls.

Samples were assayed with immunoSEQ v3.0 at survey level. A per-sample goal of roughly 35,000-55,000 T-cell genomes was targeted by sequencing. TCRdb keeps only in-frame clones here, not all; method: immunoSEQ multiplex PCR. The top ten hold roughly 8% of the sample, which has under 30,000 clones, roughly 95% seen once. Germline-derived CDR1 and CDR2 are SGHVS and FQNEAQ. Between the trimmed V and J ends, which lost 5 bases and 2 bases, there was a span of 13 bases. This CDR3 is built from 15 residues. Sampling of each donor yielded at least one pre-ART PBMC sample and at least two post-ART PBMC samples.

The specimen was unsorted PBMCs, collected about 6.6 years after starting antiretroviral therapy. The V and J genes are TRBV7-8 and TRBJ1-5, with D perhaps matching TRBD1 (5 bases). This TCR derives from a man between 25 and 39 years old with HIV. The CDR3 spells CASSGTTGRNQPQHF. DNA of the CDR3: TGTGCCAGCAGCGGAACAACAGGACGCAATCAGCCCCAGCATTTT. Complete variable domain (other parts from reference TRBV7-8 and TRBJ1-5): GAGVSQSPRYKVAKRGQDVALRCDPISGHVSLFWYQQALGQGPEFLTYFQNEAQLDKSGLPSDRFFAERPEGSVSTLKIQRTQQEDSAVYLCASSGTTGRNQPQHFGDGTRLSIL.